The rows below give T cell receptor beta chains drawn from one sample of a study of T cell repertoires in cytomegalovirus infection. Their specific antigens are unknown. TCRdb itself ran the reads through MiXCR, one entry per CDR3 protein. Counted here are 600,000 to 700,000 distinct CDR3 sequences, about 33% occurring once; the ten biggest clones make up 18%. This sample comprised cultured PBMCs, obtained from culture after CMV antigen stimulation. These receptors were obtained from a human donor in good health (CMV status not recorded). Some clones in this sample may be carry-over from other donors' samples. CDR3s include the opening cysteine and the closing phenylalanine or tryptophan. D genes are given only for firm matches. Not all rows give a size; the values are once, few, many and, for expanded clones, a class.

V gene	J gene	D gene	clone size	CDR3 protein	CDR3 DNA
TRBV20-1	TRBJ1-1	NA	few	CSASTGILMNTEAFF	TGCAGTGCTAGCACTGGAATACTCATGAACACTGAAGCTTTCTTT
TRBV28	TRBJ2-6	NA	NA	CASSLTGLGANVLTF	TGTGCCAGCAGTTTAACAGGGCTCGGGGCCAACGTCCTGACTTTC
TRBV2	TRBJ1-1	NA	NA	CASSDGRDGTEAFF	TGTGCCAGCAGTGATGGGAGGGACGGTACTGAAGCTTTCTTT
TRBV12-3/TRBV12-4	TRBJ2-3	NA	NA	CASSQDRASTDTQYF	TGTGCCAGCAGCCAGGACAGAGCTAGCACAGATACGCAGTATTTT
TRBV24-1	TRBJ2-1	NA	few	CATSDPKQVSSYNEQFF	TGTGCCACCAGTGACCCGAAACAGGTTAGCTCCTACAATGAGCAGTTCTTC
TRBV7-2	TRBJ2-1	TRBD2	many	CASSLSLAVGLGQFF	TGTGCCAGCAGCTTATCGCTAGCGGTGGGTTTGGGGCAGTTCTTC
TRBV7-6	TRBJ2-1	TRBD1	NA	CASSLGGQGGFEQFF	TGTGCCAGCAGCTTAGGAGGACAGGGGGGATTTGAGCAGTTCTTC
TRBV25-1	TRBJ1-6	NA	NA	CASSTAQGSSSYNSPLHF	TGTGCCAGCAGTACCGCGCAGGGGAGTAGCTCCTATAATTCACCCCTCCACTTT
TRBV6-2/TRBV6-3	TRBJ1-5	NA	few	CASRHPGTSSNQPQHF	TGTGCCAGCAGACACCCCGGGACAAGTAGCAATCAGCCCCAGCATTTT
TRBV2	TRBJ2-3	NA	few	CASSEVAFTDTQYF	TGTGCCAGCAGTGAGGTTGCCTTCACAGATACGCAGTATTTT
TRBV7-8	TRBJ2-3	TRBD2	NA	CASSSKRAGGRTDTQYF	TGTGCCAGCAGCTCTAAAAGGGCGGGGGGACGCACAGATACGCAGTATTTT
TRBV6-2/TRBV6-3	TRBJ2-1	TRBD1	NA	CASSGDRIYNEQFF	TGTGCCAGCAGTGGGGACAGAATATACAATGAGCAGTTCTTC
TRBV7-6	TRBJ2-7	NA	NA	CASSLDYGLREQYF	TGTGCCAGCAGCTTAGATTATGGCTTGAGGGAGCAGTACTTC
TRBV10-3	TRBJ2-7	TRBD1	NA	CAIRPGTGQYEQYF	TGTGCCATCAGGCCAGGGACAGGGCAATACGAGCAGTACTTC
TRBV20-1	TRBJ2-5	TRBD2	NA	CSAIEPAGGYQETQYF	TGCAGTGCTATAGAGCCAGCGGGAGGGTACCAAGAGACCCAGTACTTC
TRBV19	TRBJ2-7	TRBD1	NA	CAVGTGASYEQYF	TGTGCCGTTGGGACAGGGGCCTCCTACGAGCAGTACTTC
TRBV7-6	TRBJ2-5	NA	NA	CASSQTGSETQYF	TGTGCCAGCAGTCAGACAGGCAGCGAGACCCAGTACTTC
TRBV6-2/TRBV6-3	TRBJ2-1	TRBD1	NA	CASSGTAISDEQFF	TGTGCCAGCAGCGGGACAGCCATCAGCGATGAGCAGTTCTTC
TRBV7-2	TRBJ2-1	NA	many	CASSRLRGPGEQFF	TGTGCCAGCAGCCGGCTTCGAGGGCCGGGTGAGCAGTTCTTC
TRBV5-6	TRBJ2-3	TRBD1	NA	CASSGGQGYTDTQYF	TGTGCCAGCAGCGGGGGACAGGGGTACACAGATACGCAGTATTTT
TRBV30	TRBJ1-3	NA	few	CAWSVRAGSGNTIYF	TGTGCCTGGAGTGTACGGGCAGGGAGTGGAAACACCATATATTTT
TRBV2	TRBJ1-2	NA	NA	CASSVTKDYHYGYTF	TGTGCCAGCAGTGTCACCAAGGACTATCACTATGGCTACACCTTC
TRBV12-3/TRBV12-4	TRBJ1-1	NA	few	CASSFLSNTEAFF	TGTGCCAGCAGTTTTTTGTCAAACACTGAAGCTTTCTTT
TRBV20-1	TRBJ2-7	NA	NA	CSARGITYEQYF	TGCAGTGCTAGGGGGATCACCTACGAGCAGTACTTC
TRBV7-9	TRBJ2-7	TRBD2	NA	CASSLVGSGSVNEQYF	TGTGCCAGCAGCTTAGTGGGTAGCGGGAGTGTCAACGAGCAGTACTTC
TRBV10-3	TRBJ2-7	NA	NA	CAIRPGIGLSYEQYF	TGTGCCATCAGGCCCGGGATAGGGCTCTCCTACGAGCAGTACTTC
TRBV20-1	TRBJ1-2	TRBD1	NA	CSARGAAGGGNYGYTF	TGCAGTGCTAGAGGGGCCGCAGGGGGAGGGAACTATGGCTACACCTTC
TRBV7-8	TRBJ2-7	TRBD2	many	CASSLKSGGRYEQYF	TGTGCCAGCAGCTTAAAAAGCGGCGGGAGGTACGAGCAGTACTTC